This T cell receptor (beta chain) stems from a study of immune heterogeneity within non-small cell lung tumors. Study-wide points: Identical dominant CDR3 beta clonotypes spanned tumor sites within a patient, beside site-unique high-frequency clones.

Trimming shortened V by 2 bases and J by 7 bases, and 15 bases separated the two germline ends. CDR3 length equals 15 residues. From germline, CDR1 is ENHRY and CDR2 SYGVKD. This clonotype ranks as medium-sized (0.01 to 0.1%). Its antigen is currently unknown. The authors amplified TCR beta CDR3 by multiplex PCR with 32 V and 13 J primers. From the multiplex PCR reads, TCRdb called clonotypes with MiXCR, one entry per CDR3 protein. The table includes around 2,600 distinct CDR3 sequences, more than 15% detected once. Template came from bulk tumor genomic DNA, at around 630 ng per sample. Every primary tumor yielded several biopsies, spaced far apart, that were taken during surgery. Patients went through curative surgery, and their non-small cell lung cancer was untreated and newly diagnosed. Study donors were patients with a new diagnosis of non-small cell lung cancer who underwent surgery with curative intent.

The gene calls are TRBV10-3 and TRBJ2-1, with D perhaps TRBD1 (5 bases). The specimen sequenced was lung tumor tissue. The sequence derives from a woman aged 45 to 65 with non-small cell lung cancer. CDR3 residues: CAISEMTSPGNEQFF. In DNA, the CDR3 is TGTGCCATCAGTGAGATGACTTCCCCAGGGAATGAGCAGTTCTTC.